The 3 T cell receptor beta chains below all came from one sample that was sequenced in a study of shared clonotypes between healthy human individuals. Here immunoSEQ multiplex PCR was the method, and the copy in TCRdb shows in-frame clones only, minus some. The sample has roughly 530,000 clones, 96% seen once. Input material: naive CD4+ T cells sorted from blood. Described subset: CD45RA+ positively selected. The receptor set was obtained from a young woman in good health.

This clone was seen once. The rearrangement joins TRBV5-1 to TRBJ2-1; 11 bases line up with TRBD2. There are 16 residues in the CDR3. Germline-derived CDR1 and CDR2 are SGHRS and YFSETQ. Unmatched junction bases numbered 6, after V lost 5 bases and J lost 2 bases. The CDR3 coding sequence is TGCGCCAGCAGTTCGACTAGCGGGACTCCCTACAATGAGCAGTTCTTC. This sequence encodes CASSSTSGTPYNEQFF.

V and J are TRBV5-1 and TRBJ2-1; the D is unclear. The CDR3 covers 12 residues. Germline V gives CDR1 SGHRS, CDR2 YFSETQ. Trimming took 0 bases from V and 7 from J, leaving 5 bases between them. In nucleotides, the CDR3 is TGCGCCAGCAGCTTGGCCTCGAATGAGCAGTTCTTC. It codes for CASSLASNEQFF.

The genes are TRBV6-1 and TRBJ1-5; D gene ambiguous. V was clipped by 2 bases and J by 0 bases, with 14 bases between them. From germline, CDR1 is MNHNS and CDR2 SASEGT. CDR3 length: 17 residues. This CDR3 is CASSERLREYSNQPQHF. DNA of the CDR3: TGTGCCAGCAGTGAAAGATTAAGAGAATATAGCAATCAGCCCCAGCATTTT.